One and the same sample provided the 14 T cell receptor beta chains below, sequenced in a study of shared clonotypes between healthy human individuals. The assay was immunoSEQ multiplex PCR, and TCRdb's table has in-frame clones only and misses some. Among some 1,400,000 clones listed, approximately 97% were seen once. Sequencing input: naive CD4+ T cells sorted from blood. The sample's subset: CD45RA+ positively selected. The receptors shown here come from a man aged 25-45 years in good health.

The chain employs TRBV15 and TRBJ2-3; TRBD2 matches 9 bases. The germline V gene has CDR1 LNHNV and CDR2 YYDKDF (reference sequence). Trimming cost V 9 bases and J 2 bases; bases outside gene matches: 6. The CDR3 runs 14 residues. The chain's CDR3 is CATEAGGLTDTQYF. In nucleotides, the CDR3 is TGTGCCACTGAAGCGGGAGGCCTCACAGATACGCAGTATTTT.

The chain recombines TRBV11-3 with TRBJ2-7, with D unclear. Germline V lookup: CDR1 SGHNT, CDR2 YENEEA. The germline V and J ends were trimmed by 5 bases and 2 bases, with 16 bases remaining between them. The CDR3 spans 15 residues. CDR3 amino acids: CASSARTAPTYEQYF. The CDR3 nucleotides are TGTGCCAGCAGCGCGAGGACCGCACCGACCTACGAGCAGTACTTC. Filled out from reference TRBV11-3 and TRBJ2-7, the complete variable domain reads EAGVVQSPRYKIIEKKQPVAFWCNPISGHNTLYWYLQNLGQGPELLIRYENEEAVDDSQLPKDRFSAERLKGVDSTLKIQPAELGDSAVYLCASSARTAPTYEQYFGPGTRLTVT.

The chain is built from TRBV7-6 and TRBJ2-7; D may match TRBD1 or TRBD2 (6 bases each). V gave up 5 bases and J gave up 5 bases, with 10 bases separating them. CDR1 SGHVS and CDR2 FNYEAQ come from the germline V gene. This CDR3 is built from 12 residues. CDR3 sequence reads: CASSTGTHEQYF. The CDR3 DNA sequence: TGTGCCAGCAGCACAGGGACTCACGAGCAGTACTTC.

About this clone: Other DNA sequences from this sample encode an identical CDR3 as well. The chain employs TRBV28 and TRBJ2-7; 8 bases are shared with TRBD2. The junction had 8 bases not matched to a gene; V was cut back by 6 bases and J by 1 base. The CDR3 has 15 amino acids. Germline assignment: CDR1 MDHEN and CDR2 SYDVKM. This CDR3 reads CASSRTSGRSYEQYF. As DNA, the CDR3 is TGTGCCAGCAGCCGAACCAGCGGGAGATCCTACGAGCAGTACTTC.

The chain couples TRBV14 to TRBJ1-1; D possibly corresponds to TRBD1 (5 bases). Germline CDR1 is SGHDN and CDR2 is FVKESK. The CDR3 consists of 16 residues. V lost 3 bases to trimming and J lost 1 base, with 15 bases between them. CDR3 loop: CASSHRLGPSNTEAFF. In nucleotides, the CDR3 is TGTGCCAGCAGCCATCGATTGGGGCCCTCGAACACTGAAGCTTTCTTT.

The CDR3 is CASSLYSGSYEQYF. The CDR3 bases are TGTGCCAGCAGCTTATATAGCGGTTCCTACGAGCAGTACTTC. The chain links TRBV11-2 to TRBJ2-7; D may be TRBD2 (6 bases). This CDR3 has 14 residues. Between the trimmed V and J ends, which lost 2 bases and 1 base, there was a span of 9 bases. CDR1 SGHAT and CDR2 FQNNGV come from the germline V gene.

This chain connects TRBV7-9 to TRBJ1-4, with 9 bases identical to TRBD1. The CDR3 is made up of 15 amino acids. Germline V gene data show CDR1 as SEHNR and CDR2 as FQNEAQ (reference sequence). With 5 bases clipped from V and 4 bases from J, the junction kept 5 bases outside the gene matches. The CDR3 DNA reads TGTGCCAGCAGCCCGGACAGGGGCAGTAATGAAAAACTGTTTTTT. It is translated as CASSPDRGSNEKLFF.

This clone showed up just a few times. The chain couples TRBV5-8 to TRBJ1-2; D is ambiguous. There are 12 residues in the CDR3. V was pared by 0 bases and J by 5 bases, with 5 bases between. Looked up from germline, CDR1 is SGHTS and CDR2 is YDEGEE. As DNA, the CDR3 is TGTGCCAGCAGCTTGGTTTCGTATGGCTACACCTTC. Amino acid sequence: CASSLVSYGYTF. The variable domain in full, with the rest retrieved from reference TRBV5-8 and TRBJ1-2, is EAGVTQSPTHLIKTRGQQATLRCSPISGHTSVYWYQQALGLGLQFLLWYDEGEERNRGNFPPRFSGRQFPNYSSELNVNALELEDSALYLCASSLVSYGYTFGSGTRLTVV.

This chain connects TRBV15 to TRBJ1-2; 7 bases line up with TRBD1. Losses at the gene ends were 0 bases for V and 6 bases for J; bases not matched to a gene: 4. The CDR3 is made up of 14 amino acids. Germline CDR1 is LNHNV and CDR2 is YYDKDF (reference sequence). The CDR3 here is CATSREDRADGYTF. The CDR3 coding sequence is TGTGCCACCAGCAGAGAAGACAGGGCAGATGGCTACACCTTC.

In this sample, this clone turned up a few times. The chain joins TRBV6-4 to TRBJ2-1; 8 nucleotides align to TRBD2. V shed 9 bases and J 3 bases; nucleotides not matched to a gene: 7. The CDR3 has 14 amino acids. Germline assignment: CDR1 MRHNA and CDR2 SNTAGT. The CDR3: CASSTSGNYNEQFF. The CDR3 DNA follows: TGTGCCAGTAGTACTAGCGGAAACTACAATGAGCAGTTCTTC.

The genes are TRBV7-8 and TRBJ1-5, with D tentatively TRBD1 (6 bases). The CDR3 has 17 residues. Germline V gene sequence: CDR1 SGHVS, CDR2 FQNEAQ. With 1 base removed from V and 0 bases from J, the gap between germline ends came to 13 bases. The CDR3 DNA is TGTGCCAGCAGCTTAGTAGGGGGGAGCTATAGCAATCAGCCCCAGCATTTT. Its protein is CASSLVGGSYSNQPQHF.

Only one count was recorded for this clone. The V gene is TRBV5-1, the J gene TRBJ2-7; D is undetermined. The V end lost 4 bases, the J end lost 2 bases, and 19 bases lay between the germline ends. Germline V gene data show CDR1 as SGHRS and CDR2 as YFSETQ. This CDR3 is built from 16 residues. The CDR3 DNA reads as TGCGCCAGCAGCCCTACCAGGACCTTTTCGCCCTACGAGCAGTACTTC. This encodes CASSPTRTFSPYEQYF.

The V and J genes are TRBV28 and TRBJ1-5; no definite D call. Per germline, CDR1 MDHEN and CDR2 SYDVKM. There are 15 residues in the CDR3. The V gene lost 6 bases and the J gene lost 0 bases, with 12 bases spanning the gap. The CDR3 nucleotides read TGTGCCAGCAGCCGGCGGCTATATAGCAATCAGCCCCAGCATTTT. Amino acid sequence: CASSRRLYSNQPQHF.

The V call is TRBV28, the J call TRBJ2-4; D not resolved. The germline V gene encodes CDR1 MDHEN and CDR2 SYDVKM. The CDR3 spans 14 residues. Trimming took 3 bases from V and 5 from J, leaving 11 bases between them. The CDR3 loop is CASSFSEHQNIQYF. The CDR3 bases are TGTGCCAGCAGTTTTTCCGAACACCAAAACATTCAGTACTTC.